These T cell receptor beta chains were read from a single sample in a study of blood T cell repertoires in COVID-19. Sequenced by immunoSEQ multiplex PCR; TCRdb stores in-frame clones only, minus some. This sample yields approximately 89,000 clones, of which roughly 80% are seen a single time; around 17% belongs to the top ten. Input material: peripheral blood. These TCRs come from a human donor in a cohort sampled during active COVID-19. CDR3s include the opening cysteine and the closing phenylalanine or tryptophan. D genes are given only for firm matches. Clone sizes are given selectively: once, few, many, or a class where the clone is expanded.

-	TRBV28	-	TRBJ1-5	CASTAGMKTQPQHF	TGTGCCAGCACCGCAGGGATGAAGACTCAGCCCCAGCATTTT
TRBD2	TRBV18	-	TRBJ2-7	CASSFGLAGEGYEQYF	TGTGCCAGCTCATTCGGACTAGCGGGAGAAGGGTACGAGCAGTACTTC
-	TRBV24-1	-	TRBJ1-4	CATSDRADEKLFF	TGTGCCACCAGTGACAGGGCGGATGAAAAACTGTTTTTT
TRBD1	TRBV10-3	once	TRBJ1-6	CAIATGSDSPLHF	TGTGCCATCGCGACAGGGAGCGATTCACCCCTCCACTTT
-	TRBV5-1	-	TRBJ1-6	CASSTGLMGSRSYNSPLHF	TGCGCCAGCAGCACGGGGTTGATGGGGAGTCGTTCCTATAATTCACCCCTCCACTTT
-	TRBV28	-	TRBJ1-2	CASSSRGYGYTF	TGTGCCAGCAGCTCCAGGGGCTATGGCTACACCTTC
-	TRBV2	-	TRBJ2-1	CASRTTRNNEQFF	TGTGCCAGCAGGACAACCCGTAACAATGAGCAGTTCTTC
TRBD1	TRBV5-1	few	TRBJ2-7	CASSVLGTVDYEQYF	TGCGCCAGCAGCGTCCTCGGGACAGTTGACTACGAGCAGTACTTC
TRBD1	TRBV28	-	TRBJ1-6	CASIRGTGGSPLHF	TGTGCCAGCATCCGAGGGACAGGGGGTTCACCCCTCCACTTT
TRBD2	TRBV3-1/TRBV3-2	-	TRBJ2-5	CASSRRVAGSRTQYF	TGTGCCAGCAGCAGACGGGTAGCGGGGTCTAGGACCCAGTACTTC
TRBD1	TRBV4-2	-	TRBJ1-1	CASSQGQVGDTEAFF	TGTGCCAGCAGCCAGGGACAGGTCGGGGACACTGAAGCTTTCTTT
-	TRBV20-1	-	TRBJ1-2	CSAFKLGGYTF	TGCAGTGCTTTTAAGTTGGGCGGCTACACCTTC
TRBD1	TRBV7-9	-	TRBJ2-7	CASSRGQGYEQYF	TGTGCCAGCAGCAGGGGACAGGGCTACGAGCAGTACTTC
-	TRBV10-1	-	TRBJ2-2	CASSPGGSGELFF	TGCGCCAGCAGCCCAGGAGGAAGCGGGGAGCTGTTTTTT
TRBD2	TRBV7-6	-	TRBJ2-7	CASSLALAGGNEQYF	TGTGCCAGCAGCTTAGCTCTAGCGGGAGGTAACGAGCAGTACTTC
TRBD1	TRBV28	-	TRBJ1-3	CASSPGTVSGNTIYF	TGTGCCAGCAGTCCCGGGACAGTCTCTGGAAACACCATATATTTT
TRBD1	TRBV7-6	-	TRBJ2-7	CASSLGPPDGTGFNEQYF	TGTGCCAGCAGCTTAGGCCCCCCCGACGGGACAGGGTTCAACGAGCAGTACTTC
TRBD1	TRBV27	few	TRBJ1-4	CASSLFGQGGEKLFF	TGTGCCAGCAGTTTATTCGGGCAGGGGGGTGAAAAACTGTTTTTT
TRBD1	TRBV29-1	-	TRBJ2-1	CSAHGQVPKSSYNEQFF	TGCAGCGCTCACGGACAGGTCCCGAAAAGCTCCTACAATGAGCAGTTCTTC
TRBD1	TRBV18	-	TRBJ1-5	CASSPQGAGQPQHF	TGTGCCAGCTCACCACAGGGGGCAGGTCAGCCCCAGCATTTT
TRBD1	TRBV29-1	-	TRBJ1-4	CSVVRGQDEKLFF	TGCAGCGTTGTCAGGGGGCAGGATGAAAAACTGTTTTTT
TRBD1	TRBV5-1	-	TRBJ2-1	CASSFTGGNEQFF	TGCGCCAGCAGCTTTACAGGGGGCAATGAGCAGTTCTTC